These T cell receptor beta chains were read from a single sample in a study of human T cells and chemical hapten exposure. One entry per CDR3 protein, called by TCRdb with MiXCR from the reads. Here the sample spans 100,000 to 150,000 distinct CDR3 sequences, around 8.5% being singletons. Specimen: whole blood. The receptor set was obtained from a human donor in good health. Some clones in this sample may be carry-over from other donors' samples. Each CDR3 is given without its conserved first and last residue. Fields, in order: V gene, J gene, CDR3 protein.

v_gene: TRBV20-1; j_gene: TRBJ1-1; CDR3aa: SAIPGNTEAF
v_gene: TRBV6-2/TRBV6-3; j_gene: TRBJ2-2; CDR3aa: ASTKDSANTGELF
v_gene: TRBV6-5; j_gene: TRBJ1-2; CDR3aa: ASSTGQGALYGYT
v_gene: TRBV9; j_gene: TRBJ2-2; CDR3aa: ASSAISGALF
v_gene: TRBV7-2; j_gene: TRBJ2-1; CDR3aa: ASSLAGGFYNEQF
v_gene: TRBV12-3/TRBV12-4; j_gene: TRBJ1-3; CDR3aa: ASSLEASGNTIY
v_gene: TRBV12-3/TRBV12-4; j_gene: TRBJ2-4; CDR3aa: ASSRRTHLNRAQNIQY
v_gene: TRBV9; j_gene: TRBJ2-1; CDR3aa: ASSVLGGRATYNEQF
v_gene: TRBV29-1; j_gene: TRBJ2-7; CDR3aa: STRGQFSYEQY
v_gene: TRBV29-1; j_gene: TRBJ2-3; CDR3aa: SVARGGGGSTDTQY
v_gene: TRBV11-2; j_gene: TRBJ1-4; CDR3aa: ASSSTTGNEKLF
v_gene: TRBV6-5; j_gene: TRBJ1-5; CDR3aa: ASRRGGEGNQPQH